The TCR beta chain described here comes from a study of cytomegalovirus exposure and HLA in healthy donors. The PCR employed 60 Vbeta primers together with 13 Jbeta primers. Using immunoSEQ multiplex PCR, the repertoire was profiled, and TCRdb retains in-frame clones only, with some absent. The table shows about 170,000 clones, with about 79% occurring only once. Regarding this clone: Its antigen is not identified.

Study-wide points: In vitro, three CMV-associated chains proved specific for CMV antigens. According to the study, 160 or so TCR beta chains were cytomegalovirus-associated.

J was trimmed by 8 bases and V by 6 bases; bases with no gene match: 7. This CDR3 region has 14 residues. Per germline, CDR1 SNHLY and CDR2 FYNNEI. Sequences were obtained from PBMCs. The sequence derives from a man aged 35 to 55 in good health and CMV-seropositive. V gene TRBV2 combines with J gene TRBJ1-6; 7 positions agree with TRBD1. CDR3 nucleotides: TGTGCCAGCAGCAGCGACAGGGTCTATTCACCCCTCCACTTT. The encoded protein is CASSSDRVYSPLHF.